The 12 T cell receptor beta chains below come from one sample, sequenced in a study of long-term antiretroviral therapy in people with HIV. Sequencing used immunoSEQ v3.0 at survey level. Only in-frame clones appear in the TCRdb table, and some are missing; sequencing was by immunoSEQ multiplex PCR. There are under 25,000 clones in the sample; 85% occur only once, and 9% to 15% lies in the top ten. This specimen consisted of unsorted PBMCs, obtained 1.6 years after starting antiretroviral therapy. Source of these receptors: a man in his forties or fifties with HIV.

In DNA form, the CDR3 reads TGTGCCAGTAGTATCCGCAATCAGCCCCAGCATTTT. It encodes CASSIRNQPQHF. The J gene is TRBJ1-5, the V gene TRBV19, with unresolved D. The CDR3 is 12 amino acids. The V and J ends lost 3 bases and 2 bases respectively, with 2 bases between them. The germline CDR1 and CDR2 sequences are LNHDA and SQIVND (reference sequence).

The V gene is TRBV19, the J gene TRBJ2-5; maybe TRBD2 (7 bases). The germline CDR1 and CDR2 sequences are LNHDA and SQIVND (reference sequence). Trimming took 5 bases from V and 2 from J, leaving 12 bases between them. The length of the CDR3 is 14 residues. The CDR3 region is CASSSGGIQETQYF. DNA for the CDR3: TGTGCCAGTAGTTCGGGGGGCATTCAAGAGACCCAGTACTTC.

This sequence joins TRBV12-5 and TRBJ2-7, with D perhaps TRBD1 or TRBD2 (5 bases each). From germline, CDR1 is LGHNT and CDR2 FRNRAP. Trimming removed 6 bases from V and 0 bases from J, with 15 bases in between. The CDR3 consists of 15 residues. The chain's CDR3 is CASGGPDFSSYEQYF. DNA of the CDR3: TGTGCTAGTGGGGGGCCGGACTTTAGCTCCTACGAGCAGTACTTC.

This chain connects TRBV7-3 to TRBJ2-1; 9 bases match TRBD1. This CDR3 spans 16 amino acids. Germline CDR1 SGHTA, CDR2 FQGTGA. The trim removed 2 bases at V and 5 bases at J, leaving 7 bases unmatched. CDR3 nucleotide sequence: TGTGCCAGCAGCTTAGCCGGGACAGGGTATAACAATGAGCAGTTCTTC. This translates into CASSLAGTGYNNEQFF.

The V gene is TRBV2, the J gene TRBJ1-6, with TRBD1 matching 7 bases. Germline V gene lookup returns CDR1 SNHLY and CDR2 FYNNEI. Germline trimming cut 9 bases from V and 6 bases from J; bases unmatched to any gene: 5. The CDR3 runs 13 residues. The CDR3 region has the DNA TGTGCCAGGCCTCGGGACAGTAATTCACCCCTCCACTTT. Its protein is CARPRDSNSPLHF.

In its sample, this clone was seen a few times. The V call is TRBV5-4, the J call TRBJ2-7; D not certain. Germline loops: CDR1 SGHNT, CDR2 YYREEE (reference sequence). This CDR3 comprises 14 residues. The germline V and J ends were trimmed by 4 bases and 1 base, with 12 bases remaining between them. The CDR3 spells CASSPVRTSYEQYF. CDR3 DNA sequence: TGTGCCAGCAGCCCCGTTCGTACTTCCTACGAGCAGTACTTC.

This clone was detected once. CDR3 bases: TGTGCCATCCAGACAGGGGGCAGAACCGGGGAGCTGTTTTTT. Protein: CAIQTGGRTGELFF. The chain combines TRBV10-3 with TRBJ2-2; 10 positions match TRBD1. This CDR3 has 14 amino acids. Germline CDR1 is ENHRY and CDR2 is SYGVKD. V shed 8 bases and J 5 bases; nucleotides not matched to a gene: 5.

This clone was detected only once. This chain joins TRBV5-8 and TRBJ2-1, with 7 bases lining up with TRBD1. The trim removed 4 bases at V and 7 bases at J, leaving 8 bases unmatched. Looked up from germline, CDR1 is SGHTS and CDR2 is YDEGEE. The CDR3 is 14 amino acids. For the CDR3, the DNA is TGTGCCAGCAGCGTGAGGGGGCCGGGGAATGAGCAGTTCTTC. Translation: CASSVRGPGNEQFF. The complete variable domain, with remaining parts taken from reference TRBV5-8 and TRBJ2-1, reads EAGVTQSPTHLIKTRGQQATLRCSPISGHTSVYWYQQALGLGLQFLLWYDEGEERNRGNFPPRFSGRQFPNYSSELNVNALELEDSALYLCASSVRGPGNEQFFGPGTRLTVL.

The genes are TRBV5-5 and TRBJ1-6; D gene uncertain. V lost 4 bases to trimming and J lost 10 bases, with 12 bases between them. The CDR3 consists of 13 residues. Germline V lookup: CDR1 SGHKS, CDR2 YYEKEE (reference sequence). CDR3: CASSPWEGSPLHF. CDR3 DNA sequence: TGTGCCAGCAGCCCCTGGGAGGGCTCACCCCTCCACTTT.

The chain employs TRBV9 and TRBJ1-1; 9 bases are shared with TRBD1. V was pared by 0 bases and J by 3 bases, with 0 bases of the junction left unmatched. This CDR3 region has 14 residues. Germline-derived CDR1 and CDR2 are SGDLS and YYNGEE. CDR3 in amino acids: CASSVGTGDTEAFF. The CDR3, as DNA: TGTGCCAGCAGCGTAGGGACAGGGGACACTGAAGCTTTCTTT.

The chain carries TRBV4-1 and TRBJ2-1; 8 bases line up with TRBD2. This CDR3 is 16 amino acids long. J lost 3 bases, V lost 4 bases, and 8 bases had no gene match. Germline V lookup: CDR1 MGHRA, CDR2 YSYEKL. The CDR3 nucleotides are TGCGCCAGCAGCCGCTATAGCGGGGAAAACTACAATGAGCAGTTCTTC. As protein: CASSRYSGENYNEQFF.

This chain connects TRBV7-3 to TRBJ2-1; tentatively, D is TRBD2 (5 bases). The CDR3 spans 15 residues. CDR1 SGHTA and CDR2 FQGTGA come from the germline V gene. Trimming removed 5 bases from V and 1 base from J, with 12 bases in between. The chain's CDR3 is CASSQKGDSYNEQFF. The CDR3 DNA reads as TGTGCCAGCAGCCAGAAGGGAGATTCCTACAATGAGCAGTTCTTC.